This entry lists 30 T cell receptor beta chains sequenced from one sample in a study of shared clonotypes between healthy human individuals. The table came from immunoSEQ multiplex PCR; TCRdb's copy has only in-frame clones and leaves some out. The sample holds over 950,000 clones, around three quarters seen once. Sample: memory CD4+ T cells from PBMCs. Subset meaning: CD45RA-negative fraction. Every receptor here comes from a young man in good health. Some clones in this sample may be carry-over from other donors' samples.

This clone has more than one count but fewer than ten. The rearrangement joins TRBV7-2 to TRBJ1-5; D might be TRBD1 (6 bases). Germline assignment: CDR1 SGHTA and CDR2 FQGNSA. Trimming cost V 5 bases and J 0 bases, with 8 bases left between them. This CDR3 has 14 residues. The CDR3 is CASSQDSSNQPQHF. The CDR3 bases are TGTGCCAGCAGCCAGGACAGTAGCAATCAGCCCCAGCATTTT.

The chain joins TRBV6-6 to TRBJ1-1; unclear D gene. The CDR3 has 13 residues. Germline V gene sequence: CDR1 MNHNY, CDR2 SVGAGI (reference sequence). Trimming removed 0 bases from V and 8 bases from J, with 10 bases in between. Here the CDR3 reads CASSYSREVEAFF. The CDR3 nucleotides read TGTGCCAGCAGTTACTCGAGGGAAGTCGAAGCTTTCTTT.

A remark on this clone: The sample has other DNA sequences that encode this CDR3 too. The chain joins TRBV7-2 to TRBJ2-5; D gene ambiguous. Germline lookup yields CDR1 SGHTA and CDR2 FQGNSA. The CDR3 runs to 13 residues. The ends were cut back, 5 bases at V and 4 bases at J, with 11 bases in the middle. The CDR3 is CASSPRTTETQYF. DNA for the CDR3: TGTGCCAGCAGCCCCAGAACAACAGAGACCCAGTACTTC.

This clone was seen a single time. CDR3 sequence (DNA): TGTGCCAGCAGTGCCGGGGACAGGGTGGGGATGGGCAATGAGCAGTTCTTC. It encodes CASSAGDRVGMGNEQFF. V usage is TRBV2 and J usage is TRBJ2-1; 9 nucleotides match TRBD1. The ends lost 4 bases at V and 6 bases at J; junction bases unmatched: 13. Looked up from germline, CDR1 is SNHLY and CDR2 is FYNNEI. The CDR3 sequence is 17 residues long.

V is TRBV5-1 and J is TRBJ2-2; possibly TRBD1 or TRBD2 for D (5 bases each). V shed 0 bases and J shed 7 bases, with 10 bases lying between them. The CDR3 sequence is 14 residues long. Germline CDR1 and CDR2: SGHRS and YFSETQ. The CDR3 nucleotides are TGCGCCAGCAGCTTGGGGGACCTCGGCGGGGAGCTGTTTTTT. Translating it yields CASSLGDLGGELFF.

The V and J genes are TRBV2 and TRBJ1-4; 10 bases map to TRBD1. The trim removed 6 bases at V and 5 bases at J, leaving 3 bases unmatched. The germline gives CDR1 SNHLY, CDR2 FYNNEI. This CDR3 has 14 amino acids. The CDR3 DNA sequence: TGTGCCAGCAGGGAGGGACAGGGGAATGAAAAACTGTTTTTT. Translation gives CASREGQGNEKLFF.

The V and J genes are TRBV13 and TRBJ2-3; 8 bases line up with TRBD2. The germline V gene has CDR1 PRHDT and CDR2 FYEKMQ (reference sequence). This CDR3 is 16 amino acids long. Trimming at V came to 4 bases and at J to 6 bases, leaving 12 bases not matched to a gene. The CDR3 here is CASSSGGSRVADTQYF. CDR3 coding DNA: TGTGCCAGCAGCTCGGGAGGGAGTCGTGTTGCCGATACGCAGTATTTT.

The chain joins TRBV5-1 to TRBJ2-2; D gene unclear. With 1 base removed from V and 1 base from J, the gap between germline ends came to 8 bases. The CDR3 sequence is 15 residues long. CDR1 SGHRS and CDR2 YFSETQ come from the germline V gene. The CDR3 region has the DNA TGCGCCAGCAGCTTGTCGAGCGTGAACACCGGGGAGCTGTTTTTT. It codes for CASSLSSVNTGELFF.

The CDR3 DNA reads as TGTGCCAGTAGTATGGGGAATTCGGGTAGCGGCACAGATACGCAGTATTTT. Its protein is CASSMGNSGSGTDTQYF. The V and J genes are TRBV19 and TRBJ2-3; D is perhaps TRBD2 (5 bases). Germline assignment: CDR1 LNHDA and CDR2 SQIVND (reference sequence). CDR3 length equals 17 residues. The V end lost 3 bases, the J end lost 1 base, and 17 bases lay between the germline ends.

In nucleotides, the CDR3 is TGTGCCAGCAGCTTAGGCGGGCCTCTGGGGGAGACCCAGTACTTC. It translates to CASSLGGPLGETQYF. The chain joins TRBV11-3 to TRBJ2-5; tentative D call: TRBD2 (5 bases). The CDR3 extends over 15 amino acids. Between the trimmed V and J ends, which lost 1 base and 5 bases, there was a span of 14 bases. Germline CDR1 is SGHNT and CDR2 is YENEEA.

J is TRBJ1-5 and V is TRBV28; D gene uncertain. The germline gives CDR1 MDHEN, CDR2 SYDVKM. Trimming took 6 bases from V and 2 from J, leaving 17 bases between them. This CDR3 spans 16 amino acids. The CDR3 bases are TGTGCCAGCAGGACCGCACGGGGTGTCGGCAATCAGCCCCAGCATTTT. Translated, it gives CASRTARGVGNQPQHF.

This chain uses TRBV11-1 with TRBJ2-7; D might be TRBD2 (6 bases). The CDR3 covers 12 residues. Trimming pared 6 bases from V and 6 bases from J, leaving 12 bases between. Germline V gene data show CDR1 as SGHAT and CDR2 as FQDESV (reference sequence). The DNA for the CDR3 is TGTGCCAGCAGGGAAAGGCGGGGCGAGCAGTACTTC. This codes for CASRERRGEQYF. Together with reference TRBV11-1 and TRBJ2-7, the CDR3 gives the full variable domain: EAEVAQSPRYKITEKSQAVAFWCDPISGHATLYWYRQILGQGPELLVQFQDESVVDDSQLPKDRFSAERLKGVDSTLKIQPAELGDSAMYLCASRERRGEQYFGPGTRLTVT.

The chain recombines TRBV7-3 with TRBJ2-1; possibly TRBD2 for D (5 bases). Between the trimmed V and J ends, which lost 2 bases and 4 bases, there was a span of 12 bases. The CDR3 totals 15 residues. Looked up from germline, CDR1 is SGHTA and CDR2 is FQGTGA. DNA for the CDR3: TGTGCCAGCAGCTTAGGGCGGGCGACTTACAATGAGCAGTTCTTC. Translation: CASSLGRATYNEQFF.

This chain links TRBV11-3 with TRBJ2-2; D may be TRBD2 (5 bases). V gave up 5 bases and J gave up 3 bases, with 16 bases separating them. Per germline, CDR1 SGHNT and CDR2 YENEEA. This CDR3 region has 16 residues. The CDR3, as DNA: TGTGCCAGCAGCCTTGGCCTAACCGGGGACACCGGGGAGCTGTTTTTT. Its protein is CASSLGLTGDTGELFF.

The chain is built from TRBV5-1 and TRBJ1-3; D gene ambiguous. V lost 0 bases and J 3 bases, leaving 13 bases between the germline ends. Germline CDR1 SGHRS, CDR2 YFSETQ. The CDR3 has 16 amino acids. The CDR3 nucleotides are TGCGCCAGCAGCTTGGAGGGCCTGGCTCTTGGAAACACCATATATTTT. Translation: CASSLEGLALGNTIYF.

The table lists this clone with a few counts. This chain links TRBV2 with TRBJ1-1, with TRBD1 as a possible D gene (5 bases). Germline CDR1 and CDR2: SNHLY and FYNNEI. CDR3 length: 12 residues. V dropped 7 bases and J dropped 5 bases, with 11 bases sitting between them. CDR3 bases: TGTGCCAGCAAGAGGGGTGGGACTGAAGCTTTCTTT. Protein: CASKRGGTEAFF. Using reference TRBV2 and TRBJ1-1 for the parts outside the CDR3, the full variable domain is EPEVTQTPSHQVTQMGQEVILRCVPISNHLYFYWYRQILGQKVEFLVSFYNNEISEKSEIFDDQFSVERPDGSNFTLKIRSTKLEDSAMYFCASKRGGTEAFFGQGTRLTVV.

This clone was picked up a small number of times. The chain is built from TRBV6-1 and TRBJ2-7; 8 bases map to TRBD1. CDR1 is MNHNS and CDR2 is SASEGT in the germline V gene. The V and J ends lost 3 bases and 2 bases, in that order; junction bases with no gene match: 9. The CDR3 is 16 residues long. The CDR3 coding sequence is TGTGCCAGCAGTGAGCAGCGGACAGGGCTGACCTACGAGCAGTACTTC. Encoded protein: CASSEQRTGLTYEQYF.

This chain uses TRBV6-6 with TRBJ2-1; 7 nucleotides align to TRBD2. Germline V gene data show CDR1 as MNHNY and CDR2 as SVGAGI (reference sequence). This CDR3 region has 14 residues. The ends lost 6 bases at V and 6 bases at J; junction bases unmatched: 8. The CDR3 loop is CASRSREVGNEQFF. Written as DNA, the CDR3 is TGTGCCAGCAGATCCCGGGAGGTGGGCAATGAGCAGTTCTTC.

This chain connects TRBV5-1 to TRBJ2-1, with D unresolved. With 2 bases removed from V and 4 bases from J, the gap between germline ends came to 13 bases. The CDR3 is 15 amino acids. In germline, CDR1 is SGHRS, CDR2 YFSETQ. DNA of the CDR3: TGCGCCAGCAGCTTAGCGAACGGAAGATACAATGAGCAGTTCTTC. Its protein product is CASSLANGRYNEQFF.

This clone has only a few counts. V and J are TRBV4-3 and TRBJ1-4; TRBD1 matches at 8 bases. This CDR3 comprises 15 residues. The germline V gene has CDR1 LGHNA and CDR2 YSLEER. J was trimmed by 8 bases and V by 6 bases; bases with no gene match: 11. The CDR3 DNA reads as TGCGCCAGCAGTCGGGAGGGGACAGGACGGGAAAAACTGTTTTTT. Encoded protein: CASSREGTGREKLFF.

The CDR3 here is CASCRGDLSTDTQYF. The CDR3 region has the DNA TGCGCCAGCTGCCGGGGGGATCTAAGCACAGATACGCAGTATTTT. The V gene is TRBV5-1, the J gene TRBJ2-3, with TRBD2 matching over 7 bases. V lost 7 bases, J lost 0 bases, and 8 bases stayed unmatched. Germline V CDR1 and CDR2: SGHRS, YFSETQ. The CDR3 runs to 15 residues. The full variable domain, in which reference TRBV5-1 and TRBJ2-3 provide the parts outside the CDR3, is KAGVTQTPRYLIKTRGQQVTLSCSPISGHRSVSWYQQTPGQGLQFLFEYFSETQRNKGNFPGRFSGRQFSNSRSEMNVSTLELGDSALYLCASCRGDLSTDTQYFGPGTRLTVL.

The chain links TRBV12-5 to TRBJ1-2; 7 bases match TRBD1. The junction had 2 bases not matched to a gene; V was cut back by 4 bases and J by 3 bases. CDR3 length: 13 residues. The germline V gene has CDR1 LGHNT and CDR2 FRNRAP. The CDR3 region is CASGWGQYYGYTF. In DNA, the CDR3 is TGTGCTAGTGGTTGGGGACAGTACTATGGCTACACCTTC.

The chain employs TRBV6-5 and TRBJ1-2; D is possibly TRBD1 (6 bases). The V gene's germline CDR1 is MNHEY and CDR2 SVGAGI. The V end was cut by 6 bases, the J end by 2 bases, with 10 bases between. The CDR3 length is 13 residues. CDR3 amino acids: CASRRDMNYGYTF. The CDR3 DNA reads TGTGCCAGCAGGCGGGACATGAACTATGGCTACACCTTC.

The chain is built from TRBV30 and TRBJ1-2; tentatively, D is TRBD1 (5 bases). The V end lost 1 base, the J end lost 8 bases, and 17 bases lay between the germline ends. Germline loops: CDR1 GTSNPN, CDR2 SVGIG (reference sequence). CDR3 length: 14 amino acids. DNA for the CDR3: TGTGCCTGGAGTGCCGGGGACCGCCTTGGGGGCTACACCTTC. Its translation is CAWSAGDRLGGYTF.

The V gene is TRBV19, the J gene TRBJ2-7; D not resolved. This CDR3 is 13 amino acids long. Germline V gene lookup returns CDR1 LNHDA and CDR2 SQIVND (reference sequence). V was clipped by 7 bases and J by 0 bases, with 10 bases between them. The CDR3 nucleotides are TGTGCCAGTAAGCACTTGGGCTCCTACGAGCAGTACTTC. It is translated as CASKHLGSYEQYF.

The chain combines TRBV28 with TRBJ1-2; perhaps TRBD1 as D (6 bases). This CDR3 is built from 15 residues. Looked up from germline, CDR1 is MDHEN and CDR2 is SYDVKM. The V end lost 5 bases, the J end lost 1 base, and 14 bases lay between the germline ends. In DNA, the CDR3 is TGTGCCAGCAGTCCTCGGGACAACAGTAACTATGGCTACACCTTC. This gives the protein CASSPRDNSNYGYTF.

The V call is TRBV7-9, the J call TRBJ2-7; D not resolved. V lost 1 base, J lost 7 bases, and 11 bases lay in between. This CDR3 spans 13 amino acids. The V gene's germline CDR1 is SEHNR and CDR2 FQNEAQ (reference sequence). CDR3 protein: CASSLVWGREQYF. The CDR3 DNA reads as TGTGCCAGCAGCTTAGTTTGGGGAAGAGAGCAGTACTTC. Full variable domain (rest looked up from reference TRBV7-9 and TRBJ2-7): DTGVSQNPRHKITKRGQNVTFRCDPISEHNRLYWYRQTLGQGPEFLTYFQNEAQLEKSRLLSDRFSAERPKGSFSTLEIQRTEQGDSAMYLCASSLVWGREQYFGPGTRLTVT.

This clone has just one count. The CDR3 spells CASSGRLAGASYTYNEQFF. The CDR3 bases are TGTGCCAGTAGTGGTCGACTAGCGGGCGCCAGCTACACTTACAATGAGCAGTTCTTC. This rearrangement joins TRBV19 to TRBJ2-1; 10 nucleotides align to TRBD2. With V trimmed by 5 bases and J by 4 bases, 17 bases remained unmatched. The CDR3 contains 19 residues. The V gene's germline CDR1 is LNHDA and CDR2 SQIVND (reference sequence). Drawing the rest from reference TRBV19 and TRBJ2-1, the complete variable domain is DGGITQSPKYLFRKEGQNVTLSCEQNLNHDAMYWYRQDPGQGLRLIYYSQIVNDFQKGDIAEGYSVSREKKESFPLTVTSAQKNPTAFYLCASSGRLAGASYTYNEQFFGPGTRLTVL.

V usage is TRBV7-9 and J usage is TRBJ1-3; no definite D call. CDR3 length: 13 residues. Between the trimmed V and J ends, which lost 2 bases and 1 base, there was a span of 3 bases. Germline CDR1 reads SEHNR; CDR2 reads FQNEAQ (reference sequence). In nucleotides, the CDR3 is TGTGCCAGCAGCTTAACATCTGGAAACACCATATATTTT. Its protein product is CASSLTSGNTIYF.

The chain uses TRBV28 and TRBJ2-7, with 9 bases that match TRBD2. This CDR3 contains 14 residues. With V trimmed by 5 bases and J by 3 bases, 5 bases remained unmatched. Germline CDR1 MDHEN, CDR2 SYDVKM. The CDR3 sequence is CASSQAGGNYEQYF. CDR3 coding DNA: TGTGCCAGCAGTCAAGCGGGAGGTAACTACGAGCAGTACTTC.